Listed below are T cell receptor beta chains from one sample, sequenced in a study of blood T cell repertoires in COVID-19. The protocol was immunoSEQ multiplex PCR, while the TCRdb copy is restricted to in-frame clones and leaves out a portion. The sample contains about 270,000 clones, under 90% of which appear only once. Sequenced material: PBMCs or T cells enriched from blood (not recorded which). The origin of the receptors is a man aged 18 to 35 who had recovered from COVID-19. The CDR3 runs from the conserved cysteine through the conserved F or W. The D gene is left open where the match is weak. Not every row has a clone size; where given, it reads once, few, many or a size class.

V: TRBV15; size: .; D: .; J: TRBJ1-4; DNA: TGTGCCACCAGCAGAGATCTAAACGAAAAACTGTTTTTT; CDR3: CATSRDLNEKLFF
V: TRBV19; size: .; D: .; J: TRBJ1-1; DNA: TGTGCCAGTAAGGGGGGGTGTACACCCTTT; CDR3: CASKGGCTPF
V: TRBV18; size: .; D: TRBD1; J: TRBJ2-5; DNA: TGTGCCAGCTCACCGAGACAGGGGAACCAAGAGACCCAGTACTTC; CDR3: CASSPRQGNQETQYF
V: TRBV9; size: .; D: TRBD2; J: TRBJ2-3; DNA: TGTGCCAGCAGCGTAGGAACCTGGACTAGCGGGAGCACAGATACGCAGTATTTT; CDR3: CASSVGTWTSGSTDTQYF
V: TRBV7-8; size: once; D: TRBD1; J: TRBJ2-3; DNA: TGTGCCAGCAGCTGGGTTGAAACAGGGGACACAGATACGCAGTATTTT; CDR3: CASSWVETGDTDTQYF
V: TRBV9; size: .; D: .; J: TRBJ2-7; DNA: TGTGCCAGCAGCGTAGAATGGAGTCGGGGGGAGCAGTACTTC; CDR3: CASSVEWSRGEQYF
V: TRBV6-5; size: .; D: .; J: TRBJ1-6; DNA: TGTGCCAGCAGTACTCTCTCCCTTAATTCACCCCTCCACTTT; CDR3: CASSTLSLNSPLHF
V: TRBV15; size: .; D: TRBD2; J: TRBJ2-7; DNA: TGTGCCACCAGCAGAGATCGTAGCGGGAGCCCCTACGAGCAGTACTTC; CDR3: CATSRDRSGSPYEQYF
V: TRBV19; size: .; D: .; J: TRBJ2-2; DNA: TGTGCCAGTAAAGCAGGGTCGTTAGTGACCGGGGAGCTGTTTTTT; CDR3: CASKAGSLVTGELFF
V: TRBV19; size: .; D: .; J: TRBJ2-7; DNA: TGTGCCAGTAGTGGCGTGGGAACGGGAACCTACGAGCAGTACTTC; CDR3: CASSGVGTGTYEQYF
V: TRBV12-5; size: .; D: .; J: TRBJ2-7; DNA: TGTGCTAGTGGTTTGGGGCTAGGCCCCTACGAGCAGTACTTC; CDR3: CASGLGLGPYEQYF
V: TRBV20-1; size: .; D: TRBD1; J: TRBJ2-7; DNA: TGCAGTGCTAGTTCGCGCAGGGGGACGTGGGAGCAGTACTTC; CDR3: CSASSRRGTWEQYF
V: TRBV9; size: .; D: TRBD1; J: TRBJ2-5; DNA: TGTGCCAGCAGCGTAGGGGAGACAGGGGGCGCGGGGGAGACCCAGTACTTC; CDR3: CASSVGETGGAGETQYF
V: TRBV6-5; size: .; D: .; J: TRBJ2-5; DNA: TGTGCCAGCAATACGAAAGAGCAAGAGACCCAGTACTTC; CDR3: CASNTKEQETQYF
V: TRBV13; size: .; D: .; J: TRBJ2-1; DNA: TGTGCCAGCAAGCTAGGTTCCTACAATGAGCAGTTCTTC; CDR3: CASKLGSYNEQFF
V: TRBV5-8; size: .; D: .; J: TRBJ1-1; DNA: TGTGCCAGCTTCCTAGGGGTGAACACTGAAGCTTTCTTT; CDR3: CASFLGVNTEAFF
V: TRBV11-2; size: .; D: TRBD1; J: TRBJ2-5; DNA: TGTGCCAGCACCTCACGTGGCAGGGGGCTTGAGACCCAGTACTTC; CDR3: CASTSRGRGLETQYF
V: TRBV12-3/TRBV12-4; size: .; D: .; J: TRBJ2-1; DNA: TGTGCCAGCAGTTTCAACATCTACAATGAGCAGTTCTTC; CDR3: CASSFNIYNEQFF
V: TRBV18; size: .; D: .; J: TRBJ1-1; DNA: TGTGCCAGCTCACCAGCCACTTTGAACACTGAAGCTTTCTTT; CDR3: CASSPATLNTEAFF
V: TRBV12-2; size: few; D: .; J: TRBJ1-6; DNA: TGTGCAAGTCGCTTCACACAACCAGCAGGAACCCTCCACTTT; CDR3: CASRFTQPAGTLHF
V: TRBV11-2; size: .; D: .; J: TRBJ2-7; DNA: TGTGCCAGCAGCTTTCCGACACGACGAAACTCCTACGAGCAGTACTTC; CDR3: CASSFPTRRNSYEQYF
V: TRBV12-3/TRBV12-4; size: .; D: .; J: TRBJ1-3; DNA: TGTGCCAGCAGTTTAGGTCGGGGAAACACCATATATTTT; CDR3: CASSLGRGNTIYF
V: TRBV6-5; size: .; D: TRBD1; J: TRBJ1-2; DNA: TGTGCCAGTAGGACAGGGCCGGGCCGAGGCTACACCTTC; CDR3: CASRTGPGRGYTF
V: TRBV3-1/TRBV3-2; size: .; D: TRBD2; J: TRBJ2-3; DNA: TGTGCCAGCAGCCCTCAGGGAGGGTATGCAGATACGCAGTATTTT; CDR3: CASSPQGGYADTQYF
V: TRBV6-5; size: .; D: .; J: TRBJ2-7; DNA: TGTGCCAGCAGTTACTCAGGGGCGGGGCGCTACGAGCAGTACTTC; CDR3: CASSYSGAGRYEQYF
V: TRBV5-1; size: .; D: TRBD1; J: TRBJ2-5; DNA: TGCGCCAGCAGCTTCGATCCAGGGGGCTCTGTAGAGACCCAGTACTTC; CDR3: CASSFDPGGSVETQYF
V: TRBV11-2; size: once; D: .; J: TRBJ1-4; DNA: TGTGCCAGCAGCTCAATACAGGGTCCCTGGGCTGAAAAACTGTTTTTT; CDR3: CASSSIQGPWAEKLFF
V: TRBV30; size: .; D: .; J: TRBJ1-4; DNA: TGTGCCTGGAGTGTACTTGGGGGGGGGAATGAAAAACTGTTTTTT; CDR3: CAWSVLGGGNEKLFF
V: TRBV9; size: .; D: TRBD2; J: TRBJ2-3; DNA: TGTGCCAGCAGCGTTTATCTAGCGGGAGTTGAAGATACGCAGTATTTT; CDR3: CASSVYLAGVEDTQYF
V: TRBV5-6; size: .; D: .; J: TRBJ1-1; DNA: TGTGCCAGCAGCTCTAGTAACACTGAAGCTTTCTTT; CDR3: CASSSSNTEAFF
V: TRBV18; size: .; D: .; J: TRBJ2-1; DNA: TGTGCCAGCTCACCATTTCCCTCGCGGAACAATGAGCAGTTCTTC; CDR3: CASSPFPSRNNEQFF
V: TRBV3-1/TRBV3-2; size: .; D: TRBD1; J: TRBJ1-4; DNA: TGTGCCAGCAGCCTACGGACAGGGGGCGGGAATGAAAAACTGTTTTTT; CDR3: CASSLRTGGGNEKLFF
V: TRBV27; size: .; D: TRBD2; J: TRBJ2-6; DNA: TGTGCCAGCAGTTTATTCCCGGGAGGCCAATCTGGGGCCAACGTCCTGACTTTC; CDR3: CASSLFPGGQSGANVLTF
V: TRBV11-2; size: .; D: .; J: TRBJ2-3; DNA: TGTGCCAGCACCACCCAGGGTTTAGTCACAGATACGCAGTATTTT; CDR3: CASTTQGLVTDTQYF
V: TRBV7-2; size: .; D: TRBD1; J: TRBJ2-5; DNA: TGTGCCAGCAGCTTAATGACAGGGAAACAAGAGACCCAGTACTTC; CDR3: CASSLMTGKQETQYF
V: TRBV29-1; size: few; D: .; J: TRBJ1-4; DNA: TGCAGCGTTGAAGTCGTCGGGGATTCTACAACTAATGAAAAACTGTTTTTT; CDR3: CSVEVVGDSTTNEKLFF
V: TRBV29-1; size: .; D: TRBD1; J: TRBJ1-1; DNA: TGCAGCGCTATGACAGGGGCGAACACTGAAGCTTTCTTT; CDR3: CSAMTGANTEAFF
V: TRBV6-5; size: .; D: .; J: TRBJ1-4; DNA: TGTGCCAGCAGGAAAGACTCGGCAACTAATGAAAAACTGTTTTTT; CDR3: CASRKDSATNEKLFF
V: TRBV18; size: .; D: TRBD1; J: TRBJ1-2; DNA: TGTGCCAGCTCCCACGACAGGGCGTATGGCTACACCTTC; CDR3: CASSHDRAYGYTF
V: TRBV2; size: .; D: .; J: TRBJ1-1; DNA: TGTGCCAGCAGTGAATTAGAGAACACTGAAGCTTTCTTT; CDR3: CASSELENTEAFF
V: TRBV30; size: .; D: .; J: TRBJ2-7; DNA: TGTGCCTGGAGTGTATCCGGGGACGAGCAGTACTTC; CDR3: CAWSVSGDEQYF
V: TRBV6-4; size: .; D: TRBD1; J: TRBJ2-3; DNA: TGTGCCAGCAGTGACTCTACGGACAGGGGCGACACAGATACGCAGTATTTT; CDR3: CASSDSTDRGDTDTQYF
V: TRBV5-1; size: few; D: TRBD2; J: TRBJ2-5; DNA: TGCGCCAGCAGCGTGTCTAGCGGGGGGGGTCAAGAGACCCAGTACTTC; CDR3: CASSVSSGGGQETQYF
V: TRBV21-1; size: .; D: .; J: TRBJ1-4; DNA: TGTGCCAGCAGCCGTCGGTTGGGGGCAGGGGAAAAACTGTTTTTT; CDR3: CASSRRLGAGEKLFF
V: TRBV27; size: .; D: .; J: TRBJ1-2; DNA: TGTGCCAGCAGTTTAGGCGGGTCTTCATATGGCTACACCTTC; CDR3: CASSLGGSSYGYTF